The TCR beta chain under discussion was sequenced for a study of CD8 T cells in ankylosing spondylitis. Overall study results and limits: Disease-linked clones were reportedly significantly enriched in matched ankylosing spondylitis synovial fluid.

With respect to this clonotype: Its antigen remains unidentified.

TCRdb reprocessed the 5' RACE reads with MiXCR, giving one entry per CDR3 protein. The profile covers roughly 100,000 distinct CDR3 sequences, with less than 25% appearing a single time and 9% to 15% taken by the ten largest. The receptor's source is a male donor with ankylosing spondylitis. The sample comprised synovial fluid, either unsorted or a sorted T cell fraction (not recorded which).

DNA for the CDR3: TGCAGTGCTCAGGACCTCTGGAACACTGAAGCTTTCTTT. Protein: CSAQDLWNTEAFF. The rearrangement uses TRBV20-1 and TRBJ1-1, with no clear D. Germline V lookup: CDR1 DFQATT, CDR2 SNEGSKA (reference sequence). This CDR3 region has 13 residues. V dropped 5 bases and J dropped 1 base, with 11 bases sitting between them.